The 3 T cell receptor beta chains presented below share a single source sample, sequenced in a study of T cell clusters in autoimmune cytopenias. One tube held mixed TRB-A and TRB-B primer pools for touch-down PCR. For each CDR3 protein, TCRdb gives one entry from its re-call of the multiplex PCR reads, without DNA. The sample's table shows 8,000 to 8,500 distinct CDR3 sequences. Each sample's input was roughly 250 ng genomic DNA, roughly 38,000 genome equivalents. Sequences were obtained from peripheral blood. These receptors were taken from a human donor with an autoimmune cytopenia or autoimmune hepatitis (not recorded which).

The V gene is TRBV19, the J gene TRBJ1-5; TCRdb calls TRBD1, which cannot be checked without DNA. Germline V gives CDR1 LNHDA, CDR2 SQIVND (reference sequence). This CDR3 spans 14 amino acids. The CDR3 loop reads CASSIAGVNQPQHF.

The gene calls are TRBV12-3 or TRBV12-4 and TRBJ2-1. This CDR3 comprises 16 residues. The CDR3 loop reads CASSSGRGSSYNEQFF.

CDR3 region: CASSPPQGWDEQFF. The J gene is TRBJ2-1, the V gene TRBV18. Germline loops: CDR1 KGHSH, CDR2 LQKENI. CDR3 size: 14 residues.